This passage covers 17 T cell receptor beta chains from one sample sequenced in a study of Graves' ophthalmopathy and Graves' hyperthyroidism. RNA transcripts were the template, and TCR beta CDR3 regions were amplified from them. The first-round RT-PCR employed HTBI primers together with the Qiagen OneStep RT-PCR kit. A multiplex PCR was then performed as the second round. TCRdb re-called the multiplex PCR reads through MiXCR, storing one row per CDR3 protein. This sample has over a million distinct CDR3 sequences, with about two fifths found just once. The sequenced sample consisted of peripheral blood or thyroid tissue (not recorded which). The receptor source for this set is an adult man with Graves' hyperthyroidism.

The V call is TRBV10-2, the J call TRBJ1-1, with a possible D match to TRBD1 (5 bases). CDR1 and CDR2 (germline): WSHSY, SAAADI. Trimming pared 0 bases from V and 2 bases from J, leaving 13 bases between. The CDR3 extends over 16 amino acids. CDR3 residues: CASSESGEDQNTEAFF. The CDR3 nucleotides are TGCGCCAGCAGTGAGTCAGGGGAGGACCAAAACACTGAAGCTTTCTTT.

This clonotype came up many times. The rearrangement joins TRBV29-1 to TRBJ1-4; D remains ambiguous. Germline values: CDR1 SQVTM, CDR2 ANQGSEA. The CDR3 sequence is 13 residues long. V was cut by 6 bases and J by 4 bases, with 12 bases left in between. The CDR3 DNA sequence: TGCAGCGTCCATGGAGGCGGTAATGAAAAACTGTTTTTT. It specifies CSVHGGGNEKLFF.

This chain links TRBV2 with TRBJ2-5; TRBD1 might be the D (6 bases). Germline CDR1 is SNHLY and CDR2 is FYNNEI. Trimming took off 6 bases at V and 5 bases at J, with 16 bases between the two ends. This CDR3 contains 14 residues. The CDR3 is CASRAVGQMETQYF. The CDR3 DNA reads as TGTGCCAGCAGGGCTGTGGGACAAATGGAGACCCAGTACTTC.

The table lists this clonotype with many counts. The V gene is TRBV3-1, the J gene TRBJ2-7; perhaps D is TRBD1 or TRBD2 (5 bases each). CDR1 and CDR2 from the germline V gene are LGHDT and YNNKEL (reference sequence). V was trimmed by 2 bases and J by 9 bases, leaving 14 bases between them. The CDR3 has 13 residues. CDR3 nucleotide sequence: TGTGCCAGCAGCCAATTGGGACCTGAGGTGCAGTACTTC. It encodes CASSQLGPEVQYF.

The chain uses TRBV20-1 and TRBJ2-7; D tentatively reads TRBD1 or TRBD2 (6 bases each). With 1 base removed from V and 0 bases from J, the gap between germline ends came to 22 bases. Germline loops: CDR1 DFQATT, CDR2 SNEGSKA (reference sequence). CDR3 length: 18 residues. Here the CDR3 reads CSARGGIHGGLLSYEQYF. The CDR3 DNA is TGCAGTGCTAGAGGGGGGATACACGGGGGCCTCCTCTCCTACGAGCAGTACTTC.

V usage is TRBV25-1 and J usage is TRBJ2-5; no clear D. The CDR3 is 10 residues long. Trimming took 4 bases from V and 7 from J, leaving 4 bases between them. Per germline, CDR1 MGHDK and CDR2 SYGVNS. CDR3 bases: TGTGCCAGCAGTGGGTCGACCCAGTACTTC. Translating gives CASSGSTQYF. The complete variable domain, with remaining parts taken from reference TRBV25-1 and TRBJ2-5, reads EADIYQTPRYLVIGTGKKITLECSQTMGHDKMYWYQQDPGMELHLIHYSYGVNSTEKGDLSSESTVSRIRTEHFPLTLESARPSHTSQYLCASSGSTQYFGPGTRLLVL.

CDR3 coding DNA: TGTGCCAGCAGTGAGGTAGACAGGGGGCAAGAGACCCAGTACTTC. It encodes CASSEVDRGQETQYF. The rearrangement links TRBV25-1 to TRBJ2-5; TRBD1 agrees at 9 bases. V trimming: 3 bases; J trimming: 2 bases; junction bases outside the gene matches: 4. Per the germline V gene, CDR1 is MGHDK and CDR2 is SYGVNS. The CDR3 extends over 15 amino acids.

This clonotype was counted at least ten times. As DNA, the CDR3 is TGTGCCAGCAGCCCAAGGGCAGGGGCGGAAAAACTGTTTTTT. Protein: CASSPRAGAEKLFF. J is TRBJ1-4 and V is TRBV7-8; tentatively, D is TRBD1 (6 bases). This CDR3 is built from 14 residues. Trimming took off 5 bases at V and 8 bases at J, with 15 bases between the two ends. Germline-derived CDR1 and CDR2 are SGHVS and FQNEAQ. Using reference TRBV7-8 and TRBJ1-4 for the parts outside the CDR3, the full variable domain is GAGVSQSPRYKVAKRGQDVALRCDPISGHVSLFWYQQALGQGPEFLTYFQNEAQLDKSGLPSDRFFAERPEGSVSTLKIQRTQQEDSAVYLCASSPRAGAEKLFFGSGTQLSVL.

Ten or more counts support this clonotype. The chain is built from TRBV4-3 and TRBJ2-5, with D perhaps matching TRBD2 (5 bases). The V end was cut by 4 bases, the J end by 5 bases, with 11 bases between. This CDR3 comprises 13 residues. Germline V gene sequence: CDR1 LGHNA, CDR2 YSLEER. CDR3: CASSPRASETQYF. In DNA, the CDR3 is TGCGCCAGCAGCCCGCGGGCCAGCGAGACCCAGTACTTC.

This chain links TRBV10-3 with TRBJ1-5; D uncertain. The V gene's germline CDR1 is ENHRY and CDR2 SYGVKD. The V gene lost 4 bases and the J gene lost 5 bases, with 12 bases spanning the gap. There are 14 residues in the CDR3. This CDR3 is CAISGAGSHQPQHF. In nucleotides, the CDR3 is TGTGCCATCAGTGGGGCGGGGAGCCATCAGCCCCAGCATTTT.

In the case of this clonotype: Since a much larger clone is just one base distant, this may be a read error. The chain combines TRBV7-2 with TRBJ2-7, with 7 positions matching TRBD1. Germline loops: CDR1 SGHTA, CDR2 FQGNSA. V lost 2 bases and J lost 7; bases outside the gene matches: 11. This CDR3 comprises 15 residues. The CDR3 region is CASSLRTGDVFEQYF. The CDR3 region has the DNA TGTGCCAGCAGCTTACGGACAGGAGACGTTTTTGAGCAGTACTTC.

A note on this clonotype: It may be a read error: a sequence one base away is much more abundant. The chain recombines TRBV11-2 with TRBJ2-5; 9 nucleotides line up with TRBD2. Germline-derived CDR1 and CDR2 are SGHAT and FQNNGV. The CDR3 is 15 residues long. Trimming took 5 bases from V and 6 from J; bases not matched to a gene: 10. The CDR3 sequence: CASSPSGGPGQTQYF. CDR3 in DNA: TGTGCCAGCAGCCCGAGCGGGGGGCCGGGTCAGACCCAGTACTTC.

Ten or more counts support this clonotype. The rearrangement links TRBV7-9 to TRBJ2-7, with D possibly being TRBD2 (6 bases). Germline loops: CDR1 SEHNR, CDR2 FQNEAQ (reference sequence). Deletions cut 7 bases from V and 7 bases from J, with 17 bases between. CDR3 length: 13 residues. The CDR3 DNA sequence: TGTGCCAGCATCCCCCTGCGGGGCAGGGAGCAGTACTTC. Translation gives CASIPLRGREQYF.

This chain links TRBV29-1 with TRBJ1-2; no reliable D call. The CDR3 is made up of 12 amino acids. Trimming pared 0 bases from V and 8 bases from J, leaving 10 bases between. Germline assignment: CDR1 SQVTM and CDR2 ANQGSEA. CDR3 sequence: CSVEETAYGYTF. CDR3 coding DNA: TGCAGCGTTGAAGAAACGGCCTACGGCTACACCTTC.

For this clonotype: A single base separates this from a much larger clone, so it may be a read error. The chain carries TRBV7-2 and TRBJ1-2, with unresolved D. Trimming took off 6 bases at V and 2 bases at J, with 16 bases between the two ends. Germline assignment: CDR1 SGHTA and CDR2 FQGNSA. The CDR3 extends over 15 amino acids. The CDR3: CASRLYQAANYGYTF. DNA of the CDR3: TGTGCCAGCAGGCTATATCAGGCGGCCAACTATGGCTACACCTTC.

Ten or more counts support this clonotype. The rearrangement uses TRBV7-2 and TRBJ1-6; 9 positions match TRBD1. The germline gives CDR1 SGHTA, CDR2 FQGNSA. V lost 5 bases, J lost 10 bases, and 3 bases stayed unmatched. This CDR3 is 13 amino acids long. CDR3 residues: CASSRQGDSPLHF. Written as DNA, the CDR3 is TGTGCCAGCAGCCGACAGGGGGACTCACCCCTCCACTTT.

This clonotype was found a few times. The chain carries TRBV6-2 or TRBV6-3 and TRBJ2-5; 9 bases align to TRBD1. The CDR3 is 15 amino acids. Germline V gene lookup returns CDR1 MNHEY and CDR2 SVGEGT. The V gene end was trimmed by 4 bases and the J gene end by 4 bases; junction bases not matched to a gene: 7. The CDR3 loop reads CASSLTPDRGETQYF. The CDR3 DNA reads TGTGCCAGCAGTTTAACACCGGACAGGGGAGAGACCCAGTACTTC.